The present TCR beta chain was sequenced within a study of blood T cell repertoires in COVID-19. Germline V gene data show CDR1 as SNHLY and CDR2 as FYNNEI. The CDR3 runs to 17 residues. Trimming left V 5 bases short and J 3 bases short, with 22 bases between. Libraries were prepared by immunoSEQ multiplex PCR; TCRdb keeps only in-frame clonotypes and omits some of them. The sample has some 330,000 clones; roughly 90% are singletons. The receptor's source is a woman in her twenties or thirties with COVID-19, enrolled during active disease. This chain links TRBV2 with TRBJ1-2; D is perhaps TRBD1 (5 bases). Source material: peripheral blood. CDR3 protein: CASSLTDRQSLYYGYTF. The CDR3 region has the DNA TGTGCCAGCAGTCTTACAGATAGACAGAGCTTATACTATGGCTACACCTTC.